This record looks at one T cell receptor (beta chain) sequence and its context. Antigen: not known. This specimen comes from a study of T cell responses to AZD1222 COVID-19 vaccine. Study-wide findings and caveats: Donor demographics were predominantly white British with a female majority; clonal diversity may be underestimated. Compared with day 0, the breadth and depth of the Spike-specific TCR repertoire rose significantly after two doses of AZD1222. Distributed over spike, vaccine-associated CD4 TCRs predominated at 160-218 and 743-854.

The assay was immunoSEQ multiplex PCR, and TCRdb's table has in-frame clones only and misses some. The sample lists some 140,000 clones; roughly 87% were seen once. V trimming: 1 base; J trimming: 5 bases; junction bases outside the gene matches: 8. Germline CDR1 SGHNT, CDR2 YYREEE (reference sequence). CDR3 size: 16 residues. The sequence came from an adult who received the AZD1222 COVID-19 vaccine. Source: peripheral blood, taken 28 days after the second AZD1222 dose. This chain uses TRBV5-4 with TRBJ2-3, with 9 bases matching TRBD2. The CDR3 nucleotides read TGTGCCAGCAGCTTGCTTAGCGGGAGTCGATTAGATACGCAGTATTTT. Residues: CASSLLSGSRLDTQYF. Full variable domain (outside the CDR3, taken from reference TRBV5-4 and TRBJ2-3): ETGVTQSPTHLIKTRGQQVTLRCSSQSGHNTVSWYQQALGQGPQFIFQYYREEENGRGNFPPRFSGLQFPNYSSELNVNALELDDSALYLCASSLLSGSRLDTQYFGPGTRLTVL.